This TCR beta chain was sequenced for a study of blood T cell repertoires in COVID-19. Background on the study: The United States, Italy and Spain supplied acute and convalescent COVID-19 samples. Sources were T cells, B-cell-depleted T cells, or PBMCs; the material itself was cDNA or gDNA.

Germline CDR1 is SQVTM and CDR2 is ANQGSEA. Deletions cut 1 base from V and 0 bases from J, with 13 bases between. This CDR3 comprises 16 residues. Per the study methods: Amplified reference gene primers provided the basis for estimating nucleated cell counts. Data came from immunoSEQ multiplex PCR; TCRdb stores just in-frame clones and leaves some out. For V, J and clone size, that table is used; D and trimming come from the DNA. Here the sample spans 100,000 to 150,000 clones, roughly 89% being singletons. Specimen: peripheral blood. This chain uses TRBV29-1 with TRBJ2-1; D ambiguous. This receptor was taken from a woman in her 50s with acute or convalescent COVID-19. The CDR3 DNA reads as TGCAGCGTTGAAGGCTTACCTAGTACCTCCTACAATGAGCAGTTCTTC. Residues: CSVEGLPSTSYNEQFF.